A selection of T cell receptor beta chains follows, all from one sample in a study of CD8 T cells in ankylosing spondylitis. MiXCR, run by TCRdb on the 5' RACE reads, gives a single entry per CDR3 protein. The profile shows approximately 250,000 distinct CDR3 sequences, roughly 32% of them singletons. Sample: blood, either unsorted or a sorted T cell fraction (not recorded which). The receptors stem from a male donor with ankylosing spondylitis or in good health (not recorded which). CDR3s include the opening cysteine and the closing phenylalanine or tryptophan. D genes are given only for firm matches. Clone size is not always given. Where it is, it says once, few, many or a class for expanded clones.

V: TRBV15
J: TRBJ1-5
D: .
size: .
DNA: TGTGCCACCAGCAGACCTCATGACAGGCCCAATCAGCCCCAGCATTTT
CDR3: CATSRPHDRPNQPQHF

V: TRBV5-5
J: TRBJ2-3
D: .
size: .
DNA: TGTGCCAGCAGCTCGGGGCCCCGCACAGATACGCAGTATTTT
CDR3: CASSSGPRTDTQYF

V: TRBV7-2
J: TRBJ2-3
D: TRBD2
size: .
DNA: TGTGCCAGCAGCACCCGGACTAGTTCTAGACGAACGTATACGCAGTATTTT
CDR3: CASSTRTSSRRTYTQYF

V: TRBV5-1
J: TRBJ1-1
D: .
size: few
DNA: TGCGCCAGCAGCCTAACCACCCGGGACCCGAACACTGAAGCTTTCTTT
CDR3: CASSLTTRDPNTEAFF

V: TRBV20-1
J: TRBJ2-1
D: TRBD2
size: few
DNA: TGCAGTGCTAGAGATCCCGGGGGGACCTCCTACAATGAGCAGTTCTTC
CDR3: CSARDPGGTSYNEQFF

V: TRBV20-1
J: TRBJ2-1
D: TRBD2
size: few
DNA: TGCAGTGCTAGAGATGTGGTTAGGACTAGCATCTACAATGAGCAGTTCTTC
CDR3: CSARDVVRTSIYNEQFF

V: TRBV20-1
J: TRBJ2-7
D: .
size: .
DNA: TGCAGTGCTAGAGATTATGGGGACTACGAGCAGTACTTC
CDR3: CSARDYGDYEQYF

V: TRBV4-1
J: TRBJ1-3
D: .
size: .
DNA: TGCGCCAGCAGCCAAGTGGGCCGAATTGGAAACACCATATATTTT
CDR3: CASSQVGRIGNTIYF

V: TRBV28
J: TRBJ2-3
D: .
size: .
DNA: TGTGCCAGCAGCCTCCCCCGGGGACATGTTGCAGATACGCAGTATTTT
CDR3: CASSLPRGHVADTQYF

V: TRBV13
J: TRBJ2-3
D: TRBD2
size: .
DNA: TGTGCCAGCAACCCGGGGGGGCGCACCTTTGCAGATACGCAGTATTTT
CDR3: CASNPGGRTFADTQYF